This T cell receptor (beta chain) was identified in a study of CD8 T cells in ankylosing spondylitis. Study-wide results and limits: As for the disease-linked clones, they showed a CD8+ phenotype and occurred at relatively low frequencies in peripheral blood. Significant enrichment of disease-linked clones was reported in matched ankylosing spondylitis synovial fluid. The study identified a TCR beta motif of under ten highly homologous variants that appeared characteristic of ankylosing spondylitis blood.

The V end lost 3 bases, the J end lost 1 base, and 13 bases lay between the germline ends. The length of the CDR3 is 15 residues. Germline CDR1 SGHTS, CDR2 YDEGEE. For this clonotype: Antigen specificity is unknown.

Making the TCR beta libraries involved quantitative 5'-RACE with molecular barcodes. Via MiXCR, TCRdb re-called the 5' RACE reads, giving one row per CDR3 protein. The sample lists a few hundred thousand distinct CDR3 sequences; about a sixth were seen once. This receptor was taken from a male donor with ankylosing spondylitis or in good health (not recorded which). Sample: blood, either unsorted or a sorted T cell fraction (not recorded which). The gene calls are TRBV5-8 and TRBJ1-1; D perhaps matches TRBD1 (6 bases). The CDR3 loop is CASSSGQSSNTEAFF. The DNA of the CDR3 is TGTGCCAGCAGCTCCGGACAGTCCTCGAACACTGAAGCTTTCTTT.